These T cell receptor beta chains were read from a single sample in a study. TCRdb reprocessed the 5' RACE reads with MiXCR, giving one entry per CDR3 protein. The sample has 50,000 to 80,000 distinct CDR3 sequences, about 20% seen once. The sequenced sample was memory CD4+ T cells sorted from a lymph node. All receptors come from a female donor with breast cancer. Each CDR3 is given with its conserved first and last residue. D genes are given only for firm matches. Clone size is not always given. Where it is, it says once, few, many or a class for expanded clones.

V gene: TRBV28; J gene: TRBJ2-7; clone size: once; D gene: TRBD1; CDR3 DNA: TGTGCCAGCAGTCGGGGACAGGGGGCGCGTAGTGGAGACGAGCAGTACTTC; CDR3 protein: CASSRGQGARSGDEQYF
V gene: TRBV20-1; J gene: TRBJ1-1; clone size: many; D gene: TRBD1; CDR3 DNA: TGCAGTGCTAGTCCCACGGACAGGGTAGTAATGAACACTGAAGCTTTCTTT; CDR3 protein: CSASPTDRVVMNTEAFF
V gene: TRBV7-9; J gene: TRBJ2-7; clone size: NA; D gene: NA; CDR3 DNA: TGTGCCAGCAGTGGGTCCGGGAGCTCCTACGAGCAGTACTTC; CDR3 protein: CASSGSGSSYEQYF
V gene: TRBV9; J gene: TRBJ1-1; clone size: few; D gene: TRBD1; CDR3 DNA: TGTGCCAGCAGCCCACAGGGGTGGAACACTGAAGCTTTCTTT; CDR3 protein: CASSPQGWNTEAFF
V gene: TRBV5-1; J gene: TRBJ1-2; clone size: NA; D gene: NA; CDR3 DNA: TGCGCCAGCAGCTGGCGAGGGTCAGATGGCTACACCTTC; CDR3 protein: CASSWRGSDGYTF
V gene: TRBV7-9; J gene: TRBJ2-7; clone size: NA; D gene: NA; CDR3 DNA: TGTGCCAGCAGCCTTACCGGGGAACGCGAGCAGTACTTC; CDR3 protein: CASSLTGEREQYF
V gene: TRBV5-1; J gene: TRBJ2-2; clone size: NA; D gene: NA; CDR3 DNA: TGCGCCAGCAGCTTGGTGACGTTGGGCACCGGGGAGCTGTTTTTT; CDR3 protein: CASSLVTLGTGELFF
V gene: TRBV5-1; J gene: TRBJ2-7; clone size: few; D gene: NA; CDR3 DNA: TGCGCCAGCAGCTTGGCAAAAGGTTCCTACGAGCAGTACTTC; CDR3 protein: CASSLAKGSYEQYF
V gene: TRBV7-8; J gene: TRBJ2-2; clone size: many; D gene: NA; CDR3 DNA: TGTGCCAGCAGCTTGACGCGGGTTGGGAACACCGGGGAGCTGTTTTTT; CDR3 protein: CASSLTRVGNTGELFF
V gene: TRBV19; J gene: TRBJ2-1; clone size: NA; D gene: TRBD2; CDR3 DNA: TGTGCCAGTAATCGCAGACTGACTAGCGGGAGGGGGATGTCGGATGATGAGCAGTTCTTC; CDR3 protein: CASNRRLTSGRGMSDDEQFF
V gene: TRBV7-3; J gene: TRBJ1-2; clone size: NA; D gene: TRBD1; CDR3 DNA: TGTGCCAGCAGCTCGGCTCCGGGACAGGGGGCTTATGGCTACACCTTC; CDR3 protein: CASSSAPGQGAYGYTF
V gene: TRBV5-1; J gene: TRBJ2-5; clone size: many; D gene: NA; CDR3 DNA: TGCGCCAGCAGCTCACAACCGGGAAGGCAAGAGACCCAGTACTTC; CDR3 protein: CASSSQPGRQETQYF
V gene: TRBV20-1; J gene: TRBJ2-7; clone size: few; D gene: TRBD2; CDR3 DNA: TGCAGTGCCTTGACTAGCGGGGGCTACGAGCAGTACTTC; CDR3 protein: CSALTSGGYEQYF
V gene: TRBV6-2/TRBV6-3; J gene: TRBJ2-1; clone size: few; D gene: NA; CDR3 DNA: TGTGCCAGCAGCCCTTACAATGAGCAGTTCTTC; CDR3 protein: CASSPYNEQFF
V gene: TRBV9; J gene: TRBJ2-3; clone size: few; D gene: TRBD1; CDR3 DNA: TGTGCCAGCAGCATTCACGGGACAGGCGACACAGATACGCAGTATTTT; CDR3 protein: CASSIHGTGDTDTQYF
V gene: TRBV12-5; J gene: TRBJ2-1; clone size: NA; D gene: TRBD1; CDR3 DNA: TGTGCTAGTGGTTTGGTATTAGACAGGGTTGCGGCATATGAGCAGTTCTTC; CDR3 protein: CASGLVLDRVAAYEQFF
V gene: TRBV20-1; J gene: TRBJ2-1; clone size: NA; D gene: TRBD2; CDR3 DNA: TGCAGTGCTAGAGCCCGACCCGGGACTAGCGGCAATGAGCAGTTCTTC; CDR3 protein: CSARARPGTSGNEQFF
V gene: TRBV5-1; J gene: TRBJ2-1; clone size: NA; D gene: TRBD1; CDR3 DNA: TGCGCCAGCAGCACCCTTCAGGGACAGCTGGGTAACAATGAGCAGTTCTTC; CDR3 protein: CASSTLQGQLGNNEQFF
V gene: TRBV15; J gene: TRBJ2-3; clone size: many; D gene: NA; CDR3 DNA: TGTGCCACCAGCAGAGATAAAGTATCAGATACGCAGTATTTT; CDR3 protein: CATSRDKVSDTQYF
V gene: TRBV5-1; J gene: TRBJ2-3; clone size: few; D gene: TRBD2; CDR3 DNA: TGCGCCAGCGCTACGGGGACTAGCGGAGATACGCAGTATTTT; CDR3 protein: CASATGTSGDTQYF
V gene: TRBV7-3; J gene: TRBJ2-1; clone size: many; D gene: TRBD2; CDR3 DNA: TGTGCCAGCAGCTTACGCGGAACTGCGGGAGGGCCAGGAGAGCAGTTCTTC; CDR3 protein: CASSLRGTAGGPGEQFF
V gene: TRBV5-1; J gene: TRBJ2-1; clone size: NA; D gene: TRBD1; CDR3 DNA: TGCGCCAGCAGTCGCGACGGTAGGACAGGCGATGAGCAGTTCTTC; CDR3 protein: CASSRDGRTGDEQFF
V gene: TRBV5-1; J gene: TRBJ1-1; clone size: NA; D gene: TRBD1; CDR3 DNA: TGCGCCAGCAGCTTTGGTTCAGGGGGCCCCACTGAAGCTTTCTTT; CDR3 protein: CASSFGSGGPTEAFF
V gene: TRBV11-2; J gene: TRBJ1-1; clone size: NA; D gene: NA; CDR3 DNA: TGTGCCAGCAGCCTCAGCGACACTGAAGCTTTCTTT; CDR3 protein: CASSLSDTEAFF
V gene: TRBV4-2; J gene: TRBJ1-2; clone size: NA; D gene: NA; CDR3 DNA: TGTGCCAGCAGTCCCTTTCAGGAGAACAGGGATGGCTACACCTTC; CDR3 protein: CASSPFQENRDGYTF